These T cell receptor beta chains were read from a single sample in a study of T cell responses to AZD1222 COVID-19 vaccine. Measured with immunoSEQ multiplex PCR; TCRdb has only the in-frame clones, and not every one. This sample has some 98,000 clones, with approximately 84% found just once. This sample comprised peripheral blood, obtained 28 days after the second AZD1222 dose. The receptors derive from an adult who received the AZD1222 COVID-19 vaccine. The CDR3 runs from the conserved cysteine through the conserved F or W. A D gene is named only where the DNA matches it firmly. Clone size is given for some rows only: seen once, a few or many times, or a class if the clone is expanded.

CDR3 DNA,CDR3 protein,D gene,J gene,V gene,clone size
TGTGCCAGCAGTGATGGCAGGGGTTATGGCTACACCTTC,CASSDGRGYGYTF,.,TRBJ1-2,TRBV2,.
TGTGCCAGCAGTTTAGTGAGGGCCCCGATTTCACCCCTCCACTTT,CASSLVRAPISPLHF,.,TRBJ1-6,TRBV28,.
TGTGCCAGCAGCCAGGTCAGGGGGTTTGCCGGTACGCAGTATTTT,CASSQVRGFAGTQYF,TRBD1,TRBJ2-3,TRBV7-8,.
TGCGCCAGCACCCCCTGGGCGGTGTACACCGGGGAGCTGTTTTTT,CASTPWAVYTGELFF,.,TRBJ2-2,TRBV5-1,.
TGTGCCAGTCGTCAGGGGGACAATGAGCAGTTCTTC,CASRQGDNEQFF,TRBD1,TRBJ2-1,TRBV19,.
TGTGCCAGCAGCACGGGCCAAGGGGGTTTAGATGGCTACACCTTC,CASSTGQGGLDGYTF,.,TRBJ1-2,TRBV28,.
TGTGCCAGCAGCTTAGAACGCTACTTC,CASSLERYF,.,TRBJ2-7,TRBV7-8,.
TGTGCCAGCAGCTCAGGCACAGGTGGGAATTCACCCCTCCACTTT,CASSSGTGGNSPLHF,.,TRBJ1-6,TRBV7-3,once
TGTGCCAGCAGCCCGGGAGGGGGGAAGAACACTGAAGCTTTCTTT,CASSPGGGKNTEAFF,.,TRBJ1-1,TRBV7-3,once
TGCGCCAGCAGCCAGGGGGGATCCTACGAGCAGTACTTC,CASSQGGSYEQYF,.,TRBJ2-7,TRBV4-1,.
TGCGCCAGCAGCTTGGGGCAGGGGGCCAATGAGCAGTTCTTC,CASSLGQGANEQFF,TRBD1,TRBJ2-1,TRBV5-1,.
TGTGCCAGCTCACCAGGACAGGCAATCGTCTCTGGGGCCAACGTCCTGACTTTC,CASSPGQAIVSGANVLTF,TRBD1,TRBJ2-6,TRBV18,.
TGTGCCAGCAGTTACGACAGGGGTCCTAGGGACACTGAAGCTTTCTTT,CASSYDRGPRDTEAFF,TRBD1,TRBJ1-1,TRBV28,few
TGTGCCAGCTCAATGACAGGGTTTGATGGCTACACCTTC,CASSMTGFDGYTF,TRBD1,TRBJ1-2,TRBV18,.
TGCGCCAGCAGCTTGTTTAGCGGGGGGGGTCAAGAGACCCAGTACTTC,CASSLFSGGGQETQYF,TRBD2,TRBJ2-5,TRBV5-1,.
TGTGCCAGCAGCTTCGACAGAGCTCATGGCTACACCTTC,CASSFDRAHGYTF,.,TRBJ1-2,TRBV7-9,.
TGTGCCACCAGCAGAGATCGAGAGTTGGGAGGGTTATCCTACGAGCAGTACTTC,CATSRDRELGGLSYEQYF,TRBD2,TRBJ2-7,TRBV15,.
TGTGCCAGCAGTGAAGGTCGGGCAGGCTCGGGTACTGAAGCTTTCTTT,CASSEGRAGSGTEAFF,.,TRBJ1-1,TRBV2,.
TGTGCCAGCTCACTGGACAGGGGTACGCTGTTCTTC,CASSLDRGTLFF,TRBD1,TRBJ2-1,TRBV18,.
TGTGCCAGTAGTACCTCCCGGACAGGGGGCTTTATGGGCACTGAAGCTTTCTTT,CASSTSRTGGFMGTEAFF,TRBD1,TRBJ1-1,TRBV19,.
TGTGCCAGCAGTCAAGGACAGGGGGCGCTTGGCTATGGCTACACCTTC,CASSQGQGALGYGYTF,TRBD1,TRBJ1-2,TRBV5-5,.
TGTGCCAGCAGCGTGACAGGGGTCCAGCGTGCCTACGAGCAGTACTTC,CASSVTGVQRAYEQYF,TRBD1,TRBJ2-7,TRBV5-5,.
TGTGCCAGCAGCCAAGGGACCAGAGTTTCCGAGCAGTACTTC,CASSQGTRVSEQYF,.,TRBJ2-7,TRBV3-1/TRBV3-2,.
TGTGCCAGCGAGTGGTCCGGTCCATCCAACAATGAGCAGTTCTTC,CASEWSGPSNNEQFF,.,TRBJ2-1,TRBV5-8,.
TGCAGCGCTAGACGACCGTCAGCTAACTATGGCTACACCTTC,CSARRPSANYGYTF,.,TRBJ1-2,TRBV29-1,few
TGTGCCAGCAGCGTGGGACTAGCGGAGAACAATGAGCAGTTCTTC,CASSVGLAENNEQFF,TRBD2,TRBJ2-1,TRBV7-3,once
TGCAGCGTTGGGGCAGGGTCCACTGAAGCTTTCTTT,CSVGAGSTEAFF,.,TRBJ1-1,TRBV29-1,.
TGTGCCAGCAGTCCAACAGCTGCTGGGCAGTACTTC,CASSPTAAGQYF,.,TRBJ2-7,TRBV7-8,once
TGCGCCAGCAGCTCCTCAACAGGGGACACTGAAGCTTTCTTT,CASSSSTGDTEAFF,TRBD1,TRBJ1-1,TRBV5-1,.
TGTGCCAGCAGTTTAACAGTCTACCAGCAGTACTTC,CASSLTVYQQYF,.,TRBJ2-7,TRBV12-3/TRBV12-4,once
TGTGCCAGCAGCTTAGACGGGAGAGGGACAGATACGCAGTATTTT,CASSLDGRGTDTQYF,.,TRBJ2-3,TRBV5-5,.